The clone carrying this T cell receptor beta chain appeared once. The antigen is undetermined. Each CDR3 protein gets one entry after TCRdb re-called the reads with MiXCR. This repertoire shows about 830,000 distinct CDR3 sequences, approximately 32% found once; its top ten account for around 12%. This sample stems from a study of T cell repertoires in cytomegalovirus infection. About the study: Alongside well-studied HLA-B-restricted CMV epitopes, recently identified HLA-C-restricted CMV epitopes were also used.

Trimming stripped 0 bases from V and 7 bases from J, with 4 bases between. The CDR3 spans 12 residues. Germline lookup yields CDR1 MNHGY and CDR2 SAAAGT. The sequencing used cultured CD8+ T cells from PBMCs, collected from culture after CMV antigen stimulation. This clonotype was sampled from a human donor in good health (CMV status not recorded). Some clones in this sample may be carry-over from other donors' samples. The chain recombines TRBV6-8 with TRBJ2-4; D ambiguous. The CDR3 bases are TGTGCCAGCAGTTACTCGGGGAACATTCAGTACTTC. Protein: CASSYSGNIQYF.